Presented here are 31 T cell receptor beta chains from one specimen sequenced in a study of CD8+ T cells in alopecia areata. Stated treatment: oral pan-JAK inhibitor, 5-10 mg twice daily. Reverse transcription of extracted RNA yielded cDNA, which provided the sequencing template. The table came from immunoSEQ multiplex PCR; TCRdb's copy has only in-frame clones and leaves some out. The sample yields roughly 40,000 clones, roughly 92% seen once. Sequenced here: CD8+ T cells sorted from blood, sampled at week 24, from a patient treated with tofacitinib. All receptors derive from a human donor with alopecia areata.

The chain uses TRBV9 and TRBJ2-1; the match to TRBD1 covers 9 bases. Germline V CDR1 and CDR2: SGDLS, YYNGEE. The CDR3 totals 16 residues. V dropped 3 bases and J dropped 7; count of bases not matched to a gene: 11. CDR3 protein: CASSAGTGKIFNEQFF. The CDR3 DNA sequence: TGTGCCAGCAGCGCCGGGACAGGGAAAATTTTTAATGAGCAGTTCTTC.

J is TRBJ1-1 and V is TRBV30; maybe TRBD1 (6 bases). V dropped 2 bases and J dropped 5 bases, with 15 bases sitting between them. The CDR3 sequence is 14 residues long. Germline CDR1 reads GTSNPN; CDR2 reads SVGIG (reference sequence). The DNA for the CDR3 is TGTGCCTGGAGTCAGGGAGGGGGTGGGACTGAAGCTTTCTTT. Translating gives CAWSQGGGGTEAFF.

The chain is built from TRBV29-1 and TRBJ2-7; TRBD1 might be the D (6 bases). The V gene's germline CDR1 is SQVTM and CDR2 ANQGSEA. The length of the CDR3 is 12 residues. V was clipped by 6 bases and J by 3 bases, with 12 bases between them. CDR3 coding DNA: TGCAGCGTGGTTGGACAGAACTACGAGCAGTACTTC. It is translated as CSVVGQNYEQYF.

The J gene is TRBJ2-3, the V gene TRBV4-3; D is unclear. V was shortened by 4 bases and J by 0 bases, with 11 bases between the two germline ends. The germline V gene has CDR1 LGHNA and CDR2 YSLEER. CDR3 length equals 15 residues. CDR3 protein: CASSPTRLSTDTQYF. The CDR3, as DNA: TGCGCCAGCAGCCCCACAAGGTTGAGCACAGATACGCAGTATTTT.

CDR3 loop: CASSSPMGGGGDTQYF. CDR3 nucleotides: TGTGCCAGCAGCTCCCCCATGGGCGGGGGCGGGGATACGCAGTATTTT. The gene calls are TRBV7-9 and TRBJ2-3; D perhaps matches TRBD2 (7 bases). V was shortened by 4 bases and J by 6 bases, with 20 bases between the two germline ends. Germline V lookup: CDR1 SEHNR, CDR2 FQNEAQ (reference sequence). This CDR3 region has 16 residues.

The rearrangement uses TRBV5-6 and TRBJ2-7, with a weak D call TRBD2 (6 bases). V was shortened by 2 bases and J by 4 bases, with 16 bases between the two germline ends. The CDR3 is 15 residues long. Germline CDR1 and CDR2: SGHDT and YYEEEE. The CDR3 sequence is CASSLVPGSYYEQYF. DNA for the CDR3: TGTGCCAGCAGCTTAGTCCCCGGGAGCTATTACGAGCAGTACTTC.

The rearrangement joins TRBV28 to TRBJ2-3; D unclear. Trimming took 3 bases from V and 2 from J, leaving 12 bases between them. Germline assignment: CDR1 MDHEN and CDR2 SYDVKM. The CDR3 length is 15 residues. DNA for the CDR3: TGTGCCAGCAGTTTGAGCCCCGAGGACACAGATACGCAGTATTTT. Translating gives CASSLSPEDTDTQYF.

This chain links TRBV7-8 with TRBJ2-2, with D possibly being TRBD1 (6 bases). V gave up 3 bases and J gave up 0 bases, with 11 bases separating them. Germline V CDR1 and CDR2: SGHVS, FQNEAQ. The CDR3 runs 16 residues. Here the CDR3 reads CASSFTGTPNTGELFF. The CDR3 coding sequence is TGTGCCAGCAGCTTCACAGGGACCCCGAACACCGGGGAGCTGTTTTTT.

Regarding this clone: This likely comes from a read error, as the CDR3 has no conserved phenylalanine or tryptophan at its end. This chain uses TRBV29-1 with TRBJ1-1; D unclear. With 4 bases removed from V and 1 base from J, the gap between germline ends came to 7 bases. CDR1 and CDR2 (germline): SQVTM, ANQGSEA. This CDR3 region has 12 residues. The CDR3 bases are TGCAGCGTTGTGAAGGGGAACACTGAAGCTTTCCTT. Translation: CSVVKGNTEAFL.

The CDR3 sequence is CASREPGTFYEQYF. The CDR3 bases are TGTGCCAGCAGGGAACCAGGGACCTTCTACGAGCAGTACTTC. This chain joins TRBV2 and TRBJ2-7; either TRBD1 or TRBD2 may fit D (5 bases each). CDR1 SNHLY and CDR2 FYNNEI come from the germline V gene. CDR3 length: 14 amino acids. V lost 6 bases to trimming and J lost 3 bases, with 15 bases between them. Full variable domain (outside the CDR3, taken from reference TRBV2 and TRBJ2-7): EPEVTQTPSHQVTQMGQEVILRCVPISNHLYFYWYRQILGQKVEFLVSFYNNEISEKSEIFDDQFSVERPDGSNFTLKIRSTKLEDSAMYFCASREPGTFYEQYFGPGTRLTVT.

The chain links TRBV4-2 to TRBJ2-7, with a weak D call TRBD2 (6 bases). The CDR3 spans 16 residues. V gave up 1 base and J gave up 3 bases, with 16 bases separating them. CDR1 LGHNA and CDR2 YNFKEQ come from the germline V gene. This chain's CDR3 is CASSQGTGTADYEQYF. DNA of the CDR3: TGTGCCAGCAGCCAAGGAACCGGGACTGCCGACTACGAGCAGTACTTC.

This chain links TRBV27 with TRBJ2-3; 7 bases match TRBD1. The CDR3 contains 15 residues. CDR1 is MNHEY and CDR2 is SMNVEV in the germline V gene (reference sequence). Losses at the gene ends were 4 bases for V and 2 bases for J; bases not matched to a gene: 6. CDR3 protein: CASSSRDRFTDTQYF. CDR3 DNA: TGTGCCAGCAGTTCCCGGGACAGATTCACAGATACGCAGTATTTT.

V gene TRBV15 combines with J gene TRBJ2-3; 7 bases align to TRBD2. CDR1 and CDR2 from the germline V gene are LNHNV and YYDKDF (reference sequence). V lost 0 bases to trimming and J lost 0 bases; unmatched junction nucleotides: 9. The CDR3 sequence is 18 residues long. DNA of the CDR3: TGTGCCACCAGCAGAGAGATCCTAGCGGCGTCTAGCACAGATACGCAGTATTTT. The encoded protein is CATSREILAASSTDTQYF.

The V call is TRBV27, the J call TRBJ2-7; D may correspond to TRBD1 or TRBD2 (5 bases each). Germline V gives CDR1 MNHEY, CDR2 SMNVEV (reference sequence). Trimming cost V 2 bases and J 5 bases, with 13 bases left between them. The CDR3 loop spans 14 amino acids. CDR3 in amino acids: CASSLVPGPNEQYF. The CDR3 DNA reads TGTGCCAGCAGTTTAGTGCCGGGACCCAACGAGCAGTACTTC.

V is TRBV28 and J is TRBJ2-5, with D possibly matching TRBD1 (5 bases). Germline V gene sequence: CDR1 MDHEN, CDR2 SYDVKM. This CDR3 spans 14 amino acids. V dropped 1 base and J dropped 2 bases, with 8 bases sitting between them. The chain's CDR3 is CASSLLGQQETQYF. The CDR3 bases are TGTGCCAGCAGTTTATTGGGGCAGCAAGAGACCCAGTACTTC.

The rearrangement joins TRBV6-4 to TRBJ2-3; TRBD2 is a possible D gene (6 bases). V was shortened by 8 bases and J by 2 bases, with 20 bases between the two germline ends. CDR1 is MRHNA and CDR2 is SNTAGT in the germline V gene. The CDR3 consists of 16 residues. CDR3 DNA: TGTGCCAGCCCTTGGACCGGATCGGGGGACACAGATACGCAGTATTTT. Protein sequence: CASPWTGSGDTDTQYF.

Turning to this clone: One junction end disagrees with the germline gene, perhaps due to a read error. V gene TRBV7-7 combines with J gene TRBJ2-7, with D perhaps matching TRBD2 (6 bases). This CDR3 contains 15 residues. CDR1 and CDR2 from the germline V gene are SSHAT and FNYEAQ (reference sequence). Here the CDR3 DNA reads TGTGCTAGCAGCCCTAAGCCGTGGGACTTCTACGAGCAGTACTTC. Its translation: CASSPKPWDFYEQYF.

The CDR3 loop reads CASSIAGAFYEQYF. The CDR3 bases are TGTGCCAGTAGTATAGCAGGGGCCTTCTACGAGCAGTACTTC. This rearrangement joins TRBV19 to TRBJ2-7; D possibly corresponds to TRBD1 (6 bases). Germline assignment: CDR1 LNHDA and CDR2 SQIVND (reference sequence). The CDR3 length is 14 residues. The V gene lost 1 base and the J gene lost 3 bases, with 10 bases spanning the gap.

The chain uses TRBV30 and TRBJ2-2; D call uncertain. Germline V gene lookup returns CDR1 GTSNPN and CDR2 SVGIG (reference sequence). This CDR3 is built from 12 residues. V gave up 2 bases and J gave up 6 bases, with 7 bases separating them. For the CDR3, the DNA is TGTGCCTGGAGTCGAGGCCCCGGGGAGCTGTTTTTT. This encodes CAWSRGPGELFF.

The chain has TRBV12-5 and TRBJ2-5; 7 bases fit TRBD1. The germline V gene encodes CDR1 LGHNT and CDR2 FRNRAP. J gave up 5 bases and V 4 bases, and 4 bases lay outside the gene matches. The CDR3 loop spans 13 amino acids. The CDR3 here is CASGWGTAETQYF. CDR3 nucleotides: TGTGCTAGTGGTTGGGGGACAGCTGAGACCCAGTACTTC. Supplemented by reference TRBV12-5 and TRBJ2-5, the full variable domain reads DARVTQTPRHKVTEMGQEVTMRCQPILGHNTVFWYRQTMMQGLELLAYFRNRAPLDDSGMPKDRFSAEMPDATLATLKIQPSEPRDSAVYFCASGWGTAETQYFGPGTRLLVL.

This clone was recorded a few times. V gene TRBV11-2 combines with J gene TRBJ2-3; TRBD1 aligns across 10 bases. Germline trimming cut 5 bases from V and 2 bases from J; bases unmatched to any gene: 4. The CDR3 is 15 amino acids. Per germline, CDR1 SGHAT and CDR2 FQNNGV. The CDR3 DNA reads as TGTGCCAGCAGCCAGACAGGGGGCAACACAGATACGCAGTATTTT. It encodes CASSQTGGNTDTQYF.

The table lists this clone with a count of one. The chain has TRBV7-9 and TRBJ2-3; TRBD2 is a possible D gene (5 bases). Germline values: CDR1 SEHNR, CDR2 FQNEAQ (reference sequence). Trimming left V 10 bases short and J 5 bases short, with 7 bases between. The CDR3 is 10 residues long. The CDR3 DNA reads as TGTGCCACCGAGGGAGATACGCAGTATTTT. Its translation is CATEGDTQYF.

The rearrangement links TRBV4-1 to TRBJ1-4; D gene uncertain. From germline, CDR1 is MGHRA and CDR2 YSYEKL. This CDR3 is 13 amino acids long. Trimming took 4 bases from V and 4 from J, leaving 7 bases between them. As DNA, the CDR3 is TGCGCCAGCAGCCGGAGGGATAATGAAAAACTGTTTTTT. The encoded protein is CASSRRDNEKLFF.

The rearrangement joins TRBV7-6 to TRBJ2-3; 8 nucleotides line up with TRBD2. CDR3 length equals 16 residues. The junction had 11 bases not matched to a gene; V was cut back by 5 bases and J by 4 bases. The germline CDR1 and CDR2 sequences are SGHVS and FNYEAQ. The CDR3 region has the DNA TGTGCCAGCAGCCCCGCCGGGGGGGGTTTGGCAGATACGCAGTATTTT. This gives the protein CASSPAGGGLADTQYF.

The chain employs TRBV4-1 and TRBJ2-7; D unclear. This CDR3 is built from 13 residues. V lost 1 base, J lost 4 bases, and 8 bases lay in between. Germline V gives CDR1 MGHRA, CDR2 YSYEKL. CDR3 residues: CASSQGPAYEQYF. CDR3 DNA: TGCGCCAGCAGCCAAGGTCCCGCATACGAGCAGTACTTC.

A note on this clone: The same CDR3 is also encoded by other DNA sequences in this sample. V gene TRBV7-9 combines with J gene TRBJ2-7; 7 nucleotides match TRBD2. Trimming took 5 bases from V and 3 from J; bases not matched to a gene: 1. CDR1 and CDR2 (germline): SEHNR, FQNEAQ (reference sequence). The CDR3 consists of 12 residues. The CDR3 sequence: CASSAGDYEQYF. DNA for the CDR3: TGTGCCAGCAGCGCGGGAGACTACGAGCAGTACTTC.

The CDR3 DNA is TGTGCCAGCAGTCTCGATAGCACAGATACGCAGTATTTT. Protein product: CASSLDSTDTQYF. The chain employs TRBV28 and TRBJ2-3; D not certain. Trimming left V 5 bases short and J 0 bases short, with 6 bases between. Germline CDR1 reads MDHEN; CDR2 reads SYDVKM. The length of the CDR3 is 13 residues. The variable domain in full, with the rest retrieved from reference TRBV28 and TRBJ2-3, is DVKVTQSSRYLVKRTGEKVFLECVQDMDHENMFWYRQDPGLGLRLIYFSYDVKMKEKGDIPEGYSVSREKKERFSLILESASTNQTSMYLCASSLDSTDTQYFGPGTRLTVL.

J is TRBJ2-1 and V is TRBV7-2, with TRBD1 as a possible D gene (6 bases). The V and J ends lost 2 bases and 1 base respectively, with 6 bases between them. The CDR3 sequence is 14 residues long. CDR1 is SGHTA, CDR2 FQGNSA, per germline. The CDR3 protein is CASSLQGSYNEQFF. CDR3 in DNA: TGTGCCAGCAGCTTACAGGGGTCCTACAATGAGCAGTTCTTC.

CDR3 region: CASSLGQGFYEQYF. As DNA, the CDR3 is TGTGCCAGCAGCTTGGGACAGGGGTTCTACGAGCAGTACTTC. V is TRBV5-6 and J is TRBJ2-5; 8 bases line up with TRBD1. Gene TRBJ2-7 matches the end of the DNA better, so the J call may be wrong. There are 14 residues in the CDR3. The germline V gene has CDR1 SGHDT and CDR2 YYEEEE.

This clone was detected a few times. This chain uses TRBV28 with TRBJ2-5; 7 bases are a match to TRBD1. The J call may be wrong; the DNA end is better matched by TRBJ2-7. Germline CDR1 and CDR2: MDHEN and SYDVKM. This CDR3 is 14 amino acids long. The CDR3 coding sequence is TGTGCCAGCAGCCTAAATACAGGGGAAGACGAGCAGTACTTC. Residues: CASSLNTGEDEQYF.

This sequence joins TRBV7-6 and TRBJ2-3; TRBD2 aligns across 15 bases. Looked up from germline, CDR1 is SGHVS and CDR2 is FNYEAQ. The V segment lost 4 bases and the J segment 6 bases; nucleotides outside the gene matches: 5. The CDR3 has 16 amino acids. CDR3 sequence (DNA): TGTGCCAGCAGCTCCGGACTAGCGGGGGGGCGCGATACGCAGTATTTT. Its translation is CASSSGLAGGRDTQYF.